These T cell receptor beta chains were read from a single sample in a study of shared clonotypes between healthy human individuals. Repertoires were generated with immunoSEQ multiplex PCR, while TCRdb's copy carries only in-frame clones and drops some. Of around 2.5 million clones detected, approximately 93% appear once; the ten largest clones hold 0.36%. The material sequenced was naive CD4+ T cells from PBMCs. All receptors come from a man between 18 and 35 years old in good health. Some clones in this sample may be carry-over from other donors' samples. Both conserved end residues are trimmed from each CDR3. A D gene is named only where the DNA matches it firmly. Some rows mark clone size as missing; the rest say once, few, many or name a class of expanded clone.

CDR3 protein: ASSTGSGPHEQY
D gene: -
J gene: TRBJ2-7
V gene: TRBV5-1
clone size: once

CDR3 protein: ASSFSGSNQPQH
D gene: -
J gene: TRBJ1-5
V gene: TRBV7-9
clone size: -

CDR3 protein: ASSRTSGQETQY
D gene: TRBD2
J gene: TRBJ2-5
V gene: TRBV5-1
clone size: -

CDR3 protein: ASGRRTPLH
D gene: -
J gene: TRBJ1-6
V gene: TRBV28
clone size: -

CDR3 protein: ASSLVVRALTHGYT
D gene: -
J gene: TRBJ1-2
V gene: TRBV11-2
clone size: -

CDR3 protein: ASGKTGTGVPQPQH
D gene: TRBD1
J gene: TRBJ1-5
V gene: TRBV27
clone size: -

CDR3 protein: ARSFLRIVVPLSNQPQH
D gene: -
J gene: TRBJ1-5
V gene: TRBV5-3
clone size: -

CDR3 protein: ASSLDYFTDTQY
D gene: -
J gene: TRBJ2-3
V gene: TRBV11-1
clone size: -

CDR3 protein: ASSEAYGNTGELF
D gene: -
J gene: TRBJ2-2
V gene: TRBV5-1
clone size: -

CDR3 protein: ASSLRQGARDEQF
D gene: TRBD1
J gene: TRBJ2-1
V gene: TRBV7-3
clone size: -

CDR3 protein: ASSSKRNTEAF
D gene: -
J gene: TRBJ1-1
V gene: TRBV5-4
clone size: -

CDR3 protein: ASSLTGQGHNQPQH
D gene: -
J gene: TRBJ1-5
V gene: TRBV28
clone size: -

CDR3 protein: ASSYQGVNTEAF
D gene: -
J gene: TRBJ1-1
V gene: TRBV7-2
clone size: -

CDR3 protein: ASSDQGAHATEAF
D gene: TRBD1
J gene: TRBJ1-1
V gene: TRBV2
clone size: -

CDR3 protein: ASSLVWWEAGLNEQF
D gene: -
J gene: TRBJ2-1
V gene: TRBV7-2
clone size: -

CDR3 protein: ASSPQGKRNQETQY
D gene: -
J gene: TRBJ2-5
V gene: TRBV18
clone size: -

CDR3 protein: ASSRTEFYEQY
D gene: -
J gene: TRBJ2-7
V gene: TRBV18
clone size: once

CDR3 protein: ASSPPGTVNQPQH
D gene: TRBD1
J gene: TRBJ1-5
V gene: TRBV18
clone size: -

CDR3 protein: ASSLSRSPSGYTYEQY
D gene: TRBD2
J gene: TRBJ2-7
V gene: TRBV28
clone size: -

CDR3 protein: ASTGRTPYEQY
D gene: -
J gene: TRBJ2-7
V gene: TRBV5-6
clone size: -

CDR3 protein: ASSLGIVANTGELF
D gene: -
J gene: TRBJ2-2
V gene: TRBV19
clone size: -

CDR3 protein: ASSLGVGGPNTGELF
D gene: -
J gene: TRBJ2-2
V gene: TRBV7-9
clone size: once

CDR3 protein: SVGEGADTQY
D gene: -
J gene: TRBJ2-3
V gene: TRBV29-1
clone size: -

CDR3 protein: ASSASGTGVDQPQH
D gene: TRBD1
J gene: TRBJ1-5
V gene: TRBV2
clone size: -

CDR3 protein: ASSPGGGGGGNQPQH
D gene: -
J gene: TRBJ1-5
V gene: TRBV18
clone size: -

CDR3 protein: ASDDSSGNTIY
D gene: -
J gene: TRBJ1-3
V gene: TRBV9
clone size: -

CDR3 protein: ASSPGTSGHTGELF
D gene: TRBD2
J gene: TRBJ2-2
V gene: TRBV7-8
clone size: -

CDR3 protein: ASSPRTSGRNEQF
D gene: TRBD2
J gene: TRBJ2-1
V gene: TRBV9
clone size: -

CDR3 protein: AWSVGKGELF
D gene: -
J gene: TRBJ2-2
V gene: TRBV30
clone size: -